The text below deals with one T cell receptor (beta chain). In the original processing: Nucleated cell counts were estimated from reference gene primer amplification. The repertoire was sequenced with immunoSEQ multiplex PCR; TCRdb's copy has only in-frame clones and lacks some. That table is the source of V, J and clone size, and D and trimming were worked out from the DNA. The repertoire holds 150,000 to 200,000 clones, with 90% as singletons. This sample is part of a study of blood T cell repertoires in COVID-19. Study at large: Whether acute or convalescent, the COVID-19 samples came from the United States, Italy and Spain. The cDNA or gDNA used as material had been derived from T cells, B-cell-depleted T cells, or PBMCs.

The sequenced sample consisted of peripheral blood. This clonotype was obtained from a man aged 50 or older with acute or convalescent COVID-19.

CDR3 coding DNA: TGTGCCTGGAGCCATTCAGGGCGAGGCTATGGCTACACCTTC. Its translation: CAWSHSGRGYGYTF. This chain uses TRBV30 with TRBJ1-2; perhaps TRBD1 as D (5 bases). Deletions cut 3 bases from V and 4 bases from J, with 15 bases between. CDR1 and CDR2 from the germline V gene are GTSNPN and SVGIG (reference sequence). This CDR3 has 14 amino acids.